This T cell receptor beta chain was identified in a study of early T cells in non-severe SARS-CoV-2 infection. Study overall: From unsorted whole blood, bulk RNA was sequenced, and the chains remained unpaired. Overall study results and limits: Anti-spike CD8 responses were favored by VDJdb matching, which missed private and CD4 specificities.

Unique molecular identifiers were added to individual cDNA molecules. TCRdb reanalysed the 5' RACE reads using MiXCR and keeps one entry per CDR3 protein. This table has about 33,000 distinct CDR3 sequences, 5.7% appearing once. A note on this clonotype: Its antigen is undetermined. This sequence may be a read error, since a much larger clone differs from it by one base.

V was cut by 4 bases and J by 2 bases, with 9 bases left in between. Germline lookup yields CDR1 MGHDK and CDR2 SYGVNS. The CDR3 runs 13 residues. The source of this sequence is an adult who was a healthcare worker with PCR-confirmed SARS-CoV-2 infection or an uninfected control (not recorded which). Sequenced: whole blood. The rearrangement joins TRBV25-1 to TRBJ2-7; TRBD1 is a possible D gene (6 bases). This CDR3 is CASSVDRTYEQYF. CDR3 bases: TGTGCCAGCAGTGTCGACAGGACCTACGAGCAGTACTTC.